Sequencing of this TCR beta chain was carried out in a study of blood T cell repertoires in COVID-19. As for the study in general: Samples came from the United States, Italy and Spain, spanning acute and convalescent COVID-19. T cells, B-cell-depleted T cells, or PBMCs supplied cDNA or gDNA.

V lost 6 bases and J 4 bases, leaving 13 bases between the germline ends. The CDR3 extends over 14 amino acids. CDR1 is SNHLY and CDR2 is FYNNEI in the germline V gene. Study processing details: Amplification of reference gene primers provided the estimated nucleated cell counts. Libraries were prepared by immunoSEQ multiplex PCR; TCRdb keeps only in-frame clonotypes and omits some of them. V, J and clone size were drawn from that table, and D and trimming were deduced from the DNA. The sample includes approximately 300,000 clones, approximately 85% of them seen just once. The receptor comes from a woman between 45 and 60 years old with acute or convalescent COVID-19. This rearrangement joins TRBV2 to TRBJ1-5; perhaps TRBD1 as D (5 bases). The sequenced sample was peripheral blood. The CDR3 DNA sequence: TGTGCCAGCAGCGTCGACAGTGTTAATCAGCCCCAGCATTTT. Protein product: CASSVDSVNQPQHF.